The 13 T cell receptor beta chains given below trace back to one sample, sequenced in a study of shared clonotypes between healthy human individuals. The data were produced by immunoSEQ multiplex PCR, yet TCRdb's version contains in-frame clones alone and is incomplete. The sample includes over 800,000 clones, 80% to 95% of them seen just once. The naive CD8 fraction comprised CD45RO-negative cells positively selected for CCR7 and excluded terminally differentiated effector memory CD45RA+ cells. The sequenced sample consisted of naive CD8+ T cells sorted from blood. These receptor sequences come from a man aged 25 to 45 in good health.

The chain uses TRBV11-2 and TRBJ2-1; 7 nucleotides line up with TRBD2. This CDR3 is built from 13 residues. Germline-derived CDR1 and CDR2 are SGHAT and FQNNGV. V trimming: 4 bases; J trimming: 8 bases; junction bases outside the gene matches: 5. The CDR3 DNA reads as TGTGCCAGCAGCTCCTGGGAGGGTGATGAGCAGTTCTTC. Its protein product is CASSSWEGDEQFF.

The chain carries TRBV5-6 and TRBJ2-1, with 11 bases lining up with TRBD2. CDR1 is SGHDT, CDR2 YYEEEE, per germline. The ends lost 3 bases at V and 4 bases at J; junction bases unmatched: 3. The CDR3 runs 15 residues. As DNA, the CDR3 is TGTGCCAGCAGCTGGGGGACTAGCGGTTACAATGAGCAGTTCTTC. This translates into CASSWGTSGYNEQFF.

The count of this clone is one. The CDR3 spells CASSFLANTDTQYF. The DNA of the CDR3 is TGTGCCAGCAGTTTTTTGGCGAACACAGATACGCAGTATTTT. This chain links TRBV28 with TRBJ2-3; D remains unclear. The CDR3 spans 14 residues. Trimming removed 3 bases at V and 2 bases at J, with 9 bases between. Germline V gene sequence: CDR1 MDHEN, CDR2 SYDVKM.

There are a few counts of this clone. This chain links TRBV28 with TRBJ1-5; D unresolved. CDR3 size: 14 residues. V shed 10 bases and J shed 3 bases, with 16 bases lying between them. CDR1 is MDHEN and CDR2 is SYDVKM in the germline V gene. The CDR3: CATRGRQLNQPQHF. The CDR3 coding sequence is TGTGCCACCCGAGGGAGGCAACTCAATCAGCCCCAGCATTTT.

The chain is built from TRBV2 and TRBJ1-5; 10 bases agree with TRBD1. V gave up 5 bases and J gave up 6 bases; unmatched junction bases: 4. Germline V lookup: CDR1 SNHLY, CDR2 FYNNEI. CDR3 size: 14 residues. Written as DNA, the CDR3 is TGTGCCAGCAGTCCAGGGGACAGGGGTCAGCCCCAGCATTTT. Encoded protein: CASSPGDRGQPQHF.

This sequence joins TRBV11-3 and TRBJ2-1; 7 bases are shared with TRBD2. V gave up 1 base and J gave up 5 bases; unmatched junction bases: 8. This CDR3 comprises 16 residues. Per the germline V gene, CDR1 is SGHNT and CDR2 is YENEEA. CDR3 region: CASSLGVGGRDNEQFF. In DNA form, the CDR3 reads TGTGCCAGCAGCTTAGGGGTGGGAGGGAGGGACAATGAGCAGTTCTTC.

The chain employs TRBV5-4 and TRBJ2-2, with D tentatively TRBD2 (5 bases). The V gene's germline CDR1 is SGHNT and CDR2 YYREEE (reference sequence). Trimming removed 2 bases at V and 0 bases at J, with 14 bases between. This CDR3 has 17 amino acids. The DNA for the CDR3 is TGTGCCAGCAGCTTCGTCGGTTGGGGAGCGAACACCGGGGAGCTGTTTTTT. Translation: CASSFVGWGANTGELFF. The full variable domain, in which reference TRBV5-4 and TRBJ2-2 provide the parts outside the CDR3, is ETGVTQSPTHLIKTRGQQVTLRCSSQSGHNTVSWYQQALGQGPQFIFQYYREEENGRGNFPPRFSGLQFPNYSSELNVNALELDDSALYLCASSFVGWGANTGELFFGEGSRLTVL.

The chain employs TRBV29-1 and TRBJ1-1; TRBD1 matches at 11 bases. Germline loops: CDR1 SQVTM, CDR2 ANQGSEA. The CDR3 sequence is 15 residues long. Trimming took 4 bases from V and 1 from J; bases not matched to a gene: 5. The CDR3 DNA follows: TGCAGCGTTGTAGGACAGGGGGCAACGAACACTGAAGCTTTCTTT. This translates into CSVVGQGATNTEAFF.

The CDR3 nucleotides read TGTGCCAGCAGCTTAGAGGGGACTAGCGGGAAATACGAGCAGTACTTC. It is translated as CASSLEGTSGKYEQYF. The J gene is TRBJ2-7, the V gene TRBV7-2; TRBD2 matches at 13 bases. With 1 base clipped from V and 4 bases from J, the junction kept 4 bases outside the gene matches. The germline gives CDR1 SGHTA, CDR2 FQGNSA. This CDR3 is 16 amino acids long. The full variable domain, completed using reference TRBV7-2 and TRBJ2-7, is GAGVSQSPSNKVTEKGKDVELRCDPISGHTALYWYRQSLGQGLEFLIYFQGNSAPDKSGLPSDRFSAERTGGSVSTLTIQRTQQEDSAVYLCASSLEGTSGKYEQYFGPGTRLTVT.

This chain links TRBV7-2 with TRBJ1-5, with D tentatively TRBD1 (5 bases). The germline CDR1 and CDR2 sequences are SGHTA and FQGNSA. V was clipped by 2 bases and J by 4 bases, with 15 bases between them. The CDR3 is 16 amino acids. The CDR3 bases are TGTGCCAGCAGCTTAACTGGGGGGGGGTTTAATCAGCCCCAGCATTTT. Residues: CASSLTGGGFNQPQHF.

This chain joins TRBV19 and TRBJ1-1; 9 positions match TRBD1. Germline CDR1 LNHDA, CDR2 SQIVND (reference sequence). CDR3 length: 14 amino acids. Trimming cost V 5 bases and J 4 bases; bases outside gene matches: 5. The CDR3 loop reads CASSWTGVATEAFF. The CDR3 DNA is TGTGCCAGTAGTTGGACAGGGGTGGCCACTGAAGCTTTCTTT.

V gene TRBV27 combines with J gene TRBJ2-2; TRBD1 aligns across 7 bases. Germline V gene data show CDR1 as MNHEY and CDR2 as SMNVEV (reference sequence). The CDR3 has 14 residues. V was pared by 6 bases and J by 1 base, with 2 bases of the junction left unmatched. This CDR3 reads CASRGQRNTGELFF. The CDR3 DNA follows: TGTGCCAGCAGGGGACAGAGGAACACCGGGGAGCTGTTTTTT.

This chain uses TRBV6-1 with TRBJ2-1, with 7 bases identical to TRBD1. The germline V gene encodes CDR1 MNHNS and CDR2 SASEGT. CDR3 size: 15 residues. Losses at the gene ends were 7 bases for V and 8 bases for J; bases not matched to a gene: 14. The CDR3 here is CASKPDRVGYHEQFF. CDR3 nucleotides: TGTGCCAGCAAGCCAGACAGGGTTGGATACCATGAGCAGTTCTTC.